This TCR beta chain was obtained from a study of blood T cell repertoires in COVID-19. Study context: Sites across the United States, Italy and Spain contributed samples from acute and convalescent COVID-19. PBMCs, B-cell-depleted T cells, or T cells provided the cDNA or gDNA that made up the material.

In the original workflow: Scientists estimated how many nucleated cells there were by amplifying reference gene primers. The data were produced by immunoSEQ multiplex PCR, yet TCRdb's version contains in-frame clones alone and is incomplete. V, J and clone size are taken as reported in that table, and D and trimming were inferred from the DNA itself. The data hold under 300,000 clones, with around 82% observed a single time. Germline V gene lookup returns CDR1 SQVTM and CDR2 ANQGSEA. This CDR3 spans 13 amino acids. Trimming took 7 bases from V and 9 from J, leaving 21 bases between them. The sequencing input was peripheral blood. This chain uses TRBV29-1 with TRBJ1-1; possible D gene TRBD1, 6 bases. This receptor was taken from a woman of 80 years or more with active or convalescent COVID-19. The CDR3 DNA follows: TGCAGCGCCTTAAGTGGGCAGGGGCCGAAAGCTTTCTTT. Translation: CSALSGQGPKAFF.